The 28 T cell receptor beta chains below were found in one sample sequenced in a study of T cells after yellow fever vaccination. TCRdb passed the 5' RACE reads through MiXCR, listing each CDR3 protein once. Of roughly 15,000 distinct CDR3 sequences listed, 7.3% are singletons. Sequenced material: PBMCs, either bulk or a sorted T-cell subset (CD4+, CD8+, memory, or dextramer-sorted; not recorded which), taken on the day of the yellow fever booster vaccination. These receptor sequences come from a man younger than 35 who received the YFV17D yellow fever vaccine.

This clonotype was found many times. The chain has TRBV28 and TRBJ1-1; 8 bases are shared with TRBD1. The CDR3 loop spans 14 amino acids. From germline, CDR1 is MDHEN and CDR2 SYDVKM. V was clipped by 6 bases and J by 1 base; unmatched bases: 4. The CDR3, as DNA: TGTGCCAGCAGACCAGGGGGCCCGAACACTGAAGCTTTCTTT. Residues: CASRPGGPNTEAFF.

This clonotype was observed many times. The chain recombines TRBV4-3 with TRBJ2-1, with 7 bases matching TRBD2. V was clipped by 1 base and J by 0 bases; unmatched bases: 12. This CDR3 has 19 amino acids. CDR1 and CDR2 from the germline V gene are LGHNA and YSLEER. The CDR3 spells CASSQAKTGGPYSYNEQFF. The CDR3 DNA reads TGCGCCAGCAGCCAAGCGAAGACGGGGGGTCCCTACTCCTACAATGAGCAGTTCTTC.

This clonotype was observed at least ten times. The chain couples TRBV7-2 to TRBJ2-7, with 8 nucleotides matching TRBD2. V shed 3 bases, J shed 2 bases, and the junction held 6 bases outside the gene matches. The germline gives CDR1 SGHTA, CDR2 FQGNSA. The CDR3 loop spans 15 amino acids. CDR3 loop: CASSLTTGGAYEQYV. In nucleotides, the CDR3 is TGTGCCAGCAGCTTGACCACGGGGGGGGCCTACGAGCAGTACGTC.

This clonotype was seen ten or more times. V and J are TRBV4-3 and TRBJ2-7; D remains ambiguous. In germline, CDR1 is LGHNA, CDR2 YSLEER. The ends were cut back, 1 base at V and 3 bases at J, with 13 bases in the middle. This CDR3 has 15 amino acids. In DNA, the CDR3 is TGCGCCAGCAGCCAAGCTCTGGGCTCTGGCTACGAGCAGTACGTC. It encodes CASSQALGSGYEQYV.

This clonotype was detected many times. This chain links TRBV7-2 with TRBJ2-5; 8 bases agree with TRBD1. The CDR3 loop spans 15 amino acids. Trimming cost V 4 bases and J 6 bases; bases outside gene matches: 10. Germline CDR1 reads SGHTA; CDR2 reads FQGNSA. The CDR3 DNA is TGTGCCAGCAGCTCAAGCGGACAGGGAGGAAAGACCCAGTACTTC. This sequence encodes CASSSSGQGGKTQYF.

The rearrangement uses TRBV29-1 and TRBJ2-3; D is perhaps TRBD1 (5 bases). The CDR3 extends over 13 amino acids. V gave up 4 bases and J gave up 3 bases, with 11 bases separating them. Germline CDR1 reads SQVTM; CDR2 reads ANQGSEA. This chain's CDR3 is CSVARARTDTQYF. The CDR3 nucleotides read TGCAGCGTTGCCAGGGCAAGGACAGATACGCAGTATTTT.

This clonotype qualifies as medium-sized. The V call is TRBV10-3, the J call TRBJ1-1; TRBD1 matches 8 bases. After removal of 10 bases from V and 4 bases from J, the junction contained 8 bases not matched to a gene. Germline assignment: CDR1 ENHRY and CDR2 SYGVKD. The CDR3 runs to 13 residues. Here the CDR3 reads CANRGQGSTEAFF. The CDR3 DNA sequence: TGTGCCAACCGAGGACAGGGCAGCACTGAAGCTTTCTTT.

This clonotype occurred many times. The genes are TRBV5-6 and TRBJ2-7; D remains ambiguous. V was cut by 1 base and J by 4 bases, with 9 bases left in between. Germline CDR1 is SGHDT and CDR2 is YYEEEE. CDR3 length: 13 amino acids. CDR3 protein: CASSLTWGYEQYF. The CDR3 DNA follows: TGTGCCAGCAGCTTGACCTGGGGTTACGAGCAGTACTTC.

This clonotype has ten or more counts. The chain is built from TRBV28 and TRBJ2-1; TRBD2 agrees at 12 bases. From germline, CDR1 is MDHEN and CDR2 SYDVKM. The CDR3 is 14 residues long. Unmatched junction bases numbered 2, after V lost 8 bases and J lost 3 bases. CDR3 loop: CASLAGGGYNEQFF. CDR3 nucleotides: TGTGCCAGCCTAGCGGGGGGGGGCTACAATGAGCAGTTCTTC.

At least ten counts were recorded for this clonotype. The CDR3 is CASSQLRATETQYF. The CDR3 DNA follows: TGTGCCAGCAGCCAGCTGAGGGCCACGGAGACCCAGTACTTC. The V call is TRBV3-1, the J call TRBJ2-5; maybe TRBD2 (5 bases). V shed 3 bases and J shed 5 bases, with 13 bases lying between them. The CDR3 covers 14 residues. Germline V gene sequence: CDR1 LGHDT, CDR2 YNNKEL (reference sequence).

This clonotype was seen repeatedly, ten times or more. The V and J genes are TRBV3-1 and TRBJ1-1, with 9 nucleotides matching TRBD1. CDR1 and CDR2 (germline): LGHDT, YNNKEL (reference sequence). The ends lost 5 bases at V and 4 bases at J; junction bases unmatched: 5. CDR3 length: 14 amino acids. CDR3 loop: CASSWGQGGTEAFF. CDR3 bases: TGTGCCAGCAGCTGGGGACAGGGCGGCACTGAAGCTTTCTTT.

This clonotype came up many times. CDR3 region: CASSLGLEQYF. CDR3 in DNA: TGTGCCAGCAGTCTGGGACTCGAGCAGTACTTC. The V and J genes are TRBV6-2 or TRBV6-3 and TRBJ2-7, with D possibly TRBD2 on 6 matching bases. Trimming removed 5 bases at V and 6 bases at J, with 8 bases between. Germline V gene sequence: CDR1 MNHEY, CDR2 SVGEGT. CDR3 length: 11 residues.

This clonotype appeared many times. This chain links TRBV7-3 with TRBJ1-1, with TRBD1 as a possible D gene (6 bases). V shed 5 bases and J shed 2 bases, with 9 bases lying between them. The CDR3 runs to 13 residues. In germline, CDR1 is SGHTA, CDR2 FQGTGA. The CDR3 region is CASSRQVNTEAFF. The CDR3 DNA reads as TGTGCCAGCAGCCGACAGGTTAACACTGAAGCTTTCTTT.

This clonotype was seen at least ten times. This chain connects TRBV5-1 to TRBJ2-7; D is possibly TRBD1 (6 bases). With 5 bases removed from V and 6 bases from J, the gap between germline ends came to 15 bases. The CDR3 extends over 13 amino acids. The germline CDR1 and CDR2 sequences are SGHRS and YFSETQ. The CDR3, as DNA: TGCGCCAGCAGGATACAGGGAGCGGCCGAGCAGTACTTC. It is translated as CASRIQGAAEQYF.

This clonotype showed up many times. This sequence joins TRBV3-1 and TRBJ1-4; D call uncertain. The germline V and J ends were trimmed by 4 bases and 10 bases, with 10 bases remaining between them. The CDR3 loop spans 12 amino acids. Germline CDR1 LGHDT, CDR2 YNNKEL (reference sequence). This CDR3 is CASSLTLGKLFF. The CDR3 bases are TGTGCCAGCAGCCTCACGTTAGGAAAACTGTTTTTT. Full variable domain (remainder filled in from reference TRBV3-1 and TRBJ1-4): DTAVSQTPKYLVTQMGNDKSIKCEQNLGHDTMYWYKQDSKKFLKIMFSYNNKELIINETVPNRFSPKSPDKAHLNLHINSLELGDSAVYFCASSLTLGKLFFGSGTQLSVL.

This clonotype is deemed medium-sized (0.01 to 0.1%). The chain joins TRBV12-3 or TRBV12-4 to TRBJ2-2; D is perhaps TRBD1 (6 bases). The CDR3 has 15 residues. V was shortened by 1 base and J by 7 bases, with 13 bases between the two germline ends. This CDR3 is CASSLGRQGSGELFF. The CDR3 region has the DNA TGTGCCAGCAGTTTAGGGCGGCAGGGGAGCGGGGAGCTGTTTTTT.

This clonotype was counted ten times or more. The genes are TRBV19 and TRBJ1-1, with D perhaps TRBD1 (6 bases). This CDR3 is 13 amino acids long. Germline V gene data show CDR1 as LNHDA and CDR2 as SQIVND (reference sequence). V lost 5 bases and J lost 5, with 12 bases in between. In DNA form, the CDR3 reads TGTGCCAGTAGTCAGGGGAGCGAAACTGAAGCTTTCTTT. Its translation: CASSQGSETEAFF.

This clonotype has at least ten counts. The gene calls are TRBV20-1 and TRBJ1-6; D may be TRBD1 (5 bases). The CDR3 extends over 15 amino acids. CDR1 is DFQATT and CDR2 is SNEGSKA in the germline V gene (reference sequence). Trimming shortened V by 5 bases and J by 9 bases, and 20 bases separated the two germline ends. The chain's CDR3 is CSAPGGGVEGSPLHF. The CDR3 DNA reads as TGCAGTGCTCCCGGGGGGGGGGTCGAGGGTTCACCCCTCCACTTT.

This clonotype has ten or more counts. CDR3 residues: CSVESVGQGGRAGEAFF. The CDR3 DNA is TGCAGCGTTGAGTCAGTGGGACAGGGCGGTCGGGCGGGAGAAGCTTTCTTT. The chain uses TRBV29-1 and TRBJ1-1, with 9 bases that match TRBD1. Trimming took 3 bases from V and 8 from J; bases not matched to a gene: 19. The length of the CDR3 is 17 residues. The germline V gene has CDR1 SQVTM and CDR2 ANQGSEA.

In its sample, this clonotype ranks as medium-sized (0.01 to 0.1%). This sequence joins TRBV6-6 and TRBJ2-6; TRBD2 is a possible D gene (5 bases). The V end lost 2 bases, the J end lost 0 bases, and 8 bases lay between the germline ends. CDR1 and CDR2 (germline): MNHNY, SVGAGI (reference sequence). This CDR3 region has 16 residues. CDR3: CASSYTGGSGANVLTF. CDR3 bases: TGTGCCAGCAGTTACACCGGAGGCTCTGGGGCCAACGTCCTGACTTTC.

The genes are TRBV7-9 and TRBJ1-5; D unclear. This CDR3 is built from 16 residues. CDR1 and CDR2 (germline): SEHNR, FQNEAQ (reference sequence). Trimming cost V 2 bases and J 0 bases, with 11 bases left between them. Here the CDR3 reads CASSLSGFHSNQPQHF. CDR3 in DNA: TGTGCCAGCAGCTTAAGCGGGTTCCATAGCAATCAGCCCCAGCATTTT.

This clonotype is labeled as medium-sized. This chain joins TRBV7-2 and TRBJ2-3; no clear D gene. In germline, CDR1 is SGHTA, CDR2 FQGNSA. The germline V and J ends were trimmed by 4 bases and 4 bases, with 21 bases remaining between them. The CDR3 has 17 residues. CDR3 bases: TGTGCCAGCAGCTCCCCCCAAATTGAGGCTCCTCCAGATACGCAGTATTTT. Residues: CASSSPQIEAPPDTQYF.

This clonotype was recorded at least ten times. This rearrangement joins TRBV5-4 to TRBJ2-3, with D perhaps TRBD1 or TRBD2 (7 bases each). This CDR3 contains 16 residues. Between the trimmed V and J ends, which lost 3 bases and 0 bases, there was a span of 14 bases. Germline CDR1 reads SGHNT; CDR2 reads YYREEE (reference sequence). The CDR3 loop reads CASSSGGQTSTDTQYF. For the CDR3, the DNA is TGTGCCAGCAGCTCGGGGGGACAGACTAGCACAGATACGCAGTATTTT.

Many counts were recorded for this clonotype. The chain carries TRBV6-2 or TRBV6-3 and TRBJ2-1, with TRBD2 identical over 10 bases. Germline CDR1 is MNHEY and CDR2 is SVGEGT. The V gene end was trimmed by 5 bases and the J gene end by 9 bases; junction bases not matched to a gene: 16. CDR3 size: 17 residues. Here the CDR3 DNA reads TGTGCCAGCAGTCGGGTCCAGCGGGGGGGACCGGGGGGTGAGCAGTTCTTC. Protein product: CASSRVQRGGPGGEQFF.

This clonotype was counted many times. The chain is built from TRBV7-8 and TRBJ2-3; 9 bases fit TRBD2. The CDR3 covers 15 residues. Germline V CDR1 and CDR2: SGHVS, FQNEAQ. Germline trimming cut 2 bases from V and 11 bases from J; bases unmatched to any gene: 11. The CDR3 DNA follows: TGTGCCAGCAGCTTACCGCTAGCGGGGCCCCTCGAGCAGTATTTT. Its protein product is CASSLPLAGPLEQYF.

This sequence joins TRBV12-3 or TRBV12-4 and TRBJ2-7; D perhaps matches TRBD1 (5 bases). This CDR3 is 13 amino acids long. Trimming cost V 6 bases and J 2 bases, with 11 bases left between them. The CDR3 loop is CASRPAGTYEQYF. The DNA for the CDR3 is TGTGCCAGCAGGCCAGCAGGGACCTACGAGCAGTACTTC.

On this clonotype: Here the CDR3 omits its conserved ending phenylalanine or tryptophan, so a read error is the likely source. The rearrangement joins TRBV6-4 to TRBJ2-1; D uncertain. Germline V gene lookup returns CDR1 MRHNA and CDR2 SNTAGT. CDR3 length: 15 residues. CDR3: CASSDSGRSYIEQFL. The CDR3 DNA follows: TGTGCCAGCAGTGACTCAGGGCGCTCCTACATTGAGCAGTTCTTG.

Many counts were recorded for this clonotype. The rearrangement uses TRBV7-9 and TRBJ2-7, with TRBD1 matching 7 bases. This CDR3 is 12 amino acids long. Germline values: CDR1 SEHNR, CDR2 FQNEAQ (reference sequence). Trimming took 4 bases from V and 5 from J; bases not matched to a gene: 2. The CDR3 here is CASSSTGDEQYF. The CDR3 coding sequence is TGTGCCAGCAGCTCAACAGGGGACGAGCAGTACTTC.